This T cell receptor beta chain was captured in a study of blood T cells in healthy people across ages. Russia was home to the donors, healthy Caucasian individuals aged roughly 6 to 95. Per individual sample, total RNA of at least 6 micrograms was extracted. Concerning this clonotype: This may arise from a read error, as a much more abundant clone is one base away.

CDR3 size: 14 residues. Germline V gene lookup returns CDR1 SGDLS and CDR2 YYNGEE. Using a J-beta primer mix together with a sample-barcoded 5' primer, a second PCR was run for roughly 7 to 11 cycles. TCRdb recomputed calls from the 5' RACE reads with MiXCR, one row per CDR3 protein. The sample has roughly 680,000 distinct CDR3 sequences, 45% to 60% seen once. The source of this sequence is an elderly woman in good health. The chain employs TRBV9 and TRBJ2-3, with D maybe TRBD2 (6 bases). Sequencing used blood. Here the CDR3 reads CTSSVQRGTDTQYF. CDR3 nucleotide sequence: TGTACCAGCAGCGTCCAGCGGGGCACAGATACGCAGTATTTT.